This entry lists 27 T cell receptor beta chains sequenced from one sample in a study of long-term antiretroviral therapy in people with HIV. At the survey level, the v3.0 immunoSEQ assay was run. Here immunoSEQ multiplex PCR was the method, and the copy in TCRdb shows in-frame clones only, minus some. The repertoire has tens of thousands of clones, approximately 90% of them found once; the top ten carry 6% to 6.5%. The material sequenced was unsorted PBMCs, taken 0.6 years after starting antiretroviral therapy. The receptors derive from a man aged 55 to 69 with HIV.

This chain's CDR3 is CASSLSPAGGSTDTQYF. CDR3 nucleotides: TGTGCCAGCAGTTTATCCCCCGCAGGGGGTAGCACAGATACGCAGTATTTT. The rearrangement joins TRBV27 to TRBJ2-3; 7 bases are shared with TRBD1. This CDR3 has 17 residues. Germline assignment: CDR1 MNHEY and CDR2 SMNVEV (reference sequence). J was trimmed by 0 bases and V by 0 bases; bases with no gene match: 6.

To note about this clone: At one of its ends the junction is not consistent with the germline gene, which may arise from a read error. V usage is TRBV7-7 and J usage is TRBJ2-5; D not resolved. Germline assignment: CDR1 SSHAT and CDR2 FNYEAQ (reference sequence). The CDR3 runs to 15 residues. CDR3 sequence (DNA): TGTGCTAGCAGCCCCACTATGTTGGGGATGGAGACCCAGTACTTC. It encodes CASSPTMLGMETQYF.

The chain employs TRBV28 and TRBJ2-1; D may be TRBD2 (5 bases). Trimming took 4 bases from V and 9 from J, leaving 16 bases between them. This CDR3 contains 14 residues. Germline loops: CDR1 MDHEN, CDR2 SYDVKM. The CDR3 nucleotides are TGTGCCAGCAGTTCCCCCGGGGAGCGAATTGAGCAGTTCTTC. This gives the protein CASSSPGERIEQFF.

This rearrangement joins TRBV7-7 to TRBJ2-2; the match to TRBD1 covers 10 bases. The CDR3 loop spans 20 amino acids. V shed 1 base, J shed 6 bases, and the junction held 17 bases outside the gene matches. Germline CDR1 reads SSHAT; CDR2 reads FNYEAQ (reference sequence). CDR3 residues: CASSLEVATGGEKMAGELFF. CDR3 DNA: TGTGCCAGCAGCTTAGAAGTCGCGACAGGGGGCGAGAAAATGGCCGGGGAGCTGTTTTTT.

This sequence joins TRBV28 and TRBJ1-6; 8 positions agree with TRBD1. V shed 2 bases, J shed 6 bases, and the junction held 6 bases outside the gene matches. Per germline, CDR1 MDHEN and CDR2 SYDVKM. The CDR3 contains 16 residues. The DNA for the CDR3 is TGTGCCAGCAGTTTACCCGGGGACAGGATTAATTCACCCCTCCACTTT. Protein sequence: CASSLPGDRINSPLHF. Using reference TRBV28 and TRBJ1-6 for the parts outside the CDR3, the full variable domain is DVKVTQSSRYLVKRTGEKVFLECVQDMDHENMFWYRQDPGLGLRLIYFSYDVKMKEKGDIPEGYSVSREKKERFSLILESASTNQTSMYLCASSLPGDRINSPLHFGNGTRLTVT.

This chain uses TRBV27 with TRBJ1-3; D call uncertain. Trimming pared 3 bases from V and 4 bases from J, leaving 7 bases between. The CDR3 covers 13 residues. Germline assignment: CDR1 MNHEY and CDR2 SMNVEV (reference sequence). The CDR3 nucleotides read TGTGCCAGCAGTTTTTTAGGGGGAAACACCATATATTTT. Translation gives CASSFLGGNTIYF.

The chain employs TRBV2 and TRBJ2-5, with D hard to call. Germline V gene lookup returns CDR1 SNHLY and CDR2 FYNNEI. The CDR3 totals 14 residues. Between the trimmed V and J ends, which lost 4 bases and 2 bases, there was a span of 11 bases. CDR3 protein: CASSGRLRQETQYF. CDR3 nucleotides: TGTGCCAGCAGTGGTAGGCTACGACAAGAGACCCAGTACTTC. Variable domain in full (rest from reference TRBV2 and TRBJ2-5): EPEVTQTPSHQVTQMGQEVILRCVPISNHLYFYWYRQILGQKVEFLVSFYNNEISEKSEIFDDQFSVERPDGSNFTLKIRSTKLEDSAMYFCASSGRLRQETQYFGPGTRLLVL.

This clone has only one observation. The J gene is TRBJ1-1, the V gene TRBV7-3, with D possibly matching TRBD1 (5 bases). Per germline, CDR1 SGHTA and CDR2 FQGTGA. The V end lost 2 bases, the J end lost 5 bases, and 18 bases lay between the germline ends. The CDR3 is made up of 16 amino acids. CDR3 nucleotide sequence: TGTGCCAGCAGCTTAGGGGCGGGCGGGTACGGAACTGAAGCTTTCTTT. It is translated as CASSLGAGGYGTEAFF.

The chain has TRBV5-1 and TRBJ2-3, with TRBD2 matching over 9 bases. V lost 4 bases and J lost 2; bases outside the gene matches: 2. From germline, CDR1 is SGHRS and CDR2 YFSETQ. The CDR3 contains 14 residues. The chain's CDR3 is CASSPSGTTDTQYF. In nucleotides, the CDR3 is TGCGCCAGCAGCCCTAGCGGGACCACAGATACGCAGTATTTT.

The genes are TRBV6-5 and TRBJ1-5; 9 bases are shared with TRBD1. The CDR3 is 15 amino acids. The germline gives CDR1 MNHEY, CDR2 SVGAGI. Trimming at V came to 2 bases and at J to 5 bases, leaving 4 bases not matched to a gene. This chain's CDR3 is CASSYGTGMDQPQHF. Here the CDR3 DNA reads TGTGCCAGCAGTTACGGGACAGGGATGGATCAGCCCCAGCATTTT.

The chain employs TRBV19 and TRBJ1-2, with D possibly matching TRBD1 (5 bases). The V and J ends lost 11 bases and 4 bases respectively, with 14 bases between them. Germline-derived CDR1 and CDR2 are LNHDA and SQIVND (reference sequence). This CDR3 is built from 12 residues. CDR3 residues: CAATQGAYGYTF. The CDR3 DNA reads TGTGCCGCCACGCAGGGCGCCTATGGCTACACCTTC. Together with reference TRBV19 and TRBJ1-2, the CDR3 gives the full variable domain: DGGITQSPKYLFRKEGQNVTLSCEQNLNHDAMYWYRQDPGQGLRLIYYSQIVNDFQKGDIAEGYSVSREKKESFPLTVTSAQKNPTAFYLCAATQGAYGYTFGSGTRLTVV.

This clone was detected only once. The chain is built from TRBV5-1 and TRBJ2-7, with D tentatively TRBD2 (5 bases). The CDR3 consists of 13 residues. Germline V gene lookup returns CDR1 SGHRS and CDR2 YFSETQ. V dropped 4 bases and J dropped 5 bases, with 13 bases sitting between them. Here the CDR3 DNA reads TGCGCCAGCAGCGCGGGCCCCTCGGACGAGCAGTACTTC. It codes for CASSAGPSDEQYF.

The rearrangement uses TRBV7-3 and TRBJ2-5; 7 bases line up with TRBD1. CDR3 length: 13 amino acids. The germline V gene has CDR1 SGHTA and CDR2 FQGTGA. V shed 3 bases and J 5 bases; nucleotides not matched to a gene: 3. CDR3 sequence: CASSFGQAETQYF. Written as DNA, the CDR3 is TGTGCCAGCAGCTTCGGACAGGCTGAGACCCAGTACTTC.

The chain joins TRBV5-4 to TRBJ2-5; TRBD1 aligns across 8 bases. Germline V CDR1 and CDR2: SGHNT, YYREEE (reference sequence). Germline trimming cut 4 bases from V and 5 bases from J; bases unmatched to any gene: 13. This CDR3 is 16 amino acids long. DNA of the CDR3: TGTGCCAGCAGCGTCCAAGGCAGGGGGCTGTTGGAGACCCAGTACTTC. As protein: CASSVQGRGLLETQYF.

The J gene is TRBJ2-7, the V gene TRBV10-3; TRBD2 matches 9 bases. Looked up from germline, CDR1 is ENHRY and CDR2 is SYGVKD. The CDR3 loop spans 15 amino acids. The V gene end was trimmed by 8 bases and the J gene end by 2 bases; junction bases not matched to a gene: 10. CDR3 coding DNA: TGTGCCATCGGGGGCGGGAGGGGGACGCCCTACGAGCAGTACTTC. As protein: CAIGGGRGTPYEQYF.

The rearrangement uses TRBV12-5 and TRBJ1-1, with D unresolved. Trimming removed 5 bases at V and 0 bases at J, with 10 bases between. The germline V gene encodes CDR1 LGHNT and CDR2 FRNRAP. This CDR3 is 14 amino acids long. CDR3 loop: CASGEHYMNTEAFF. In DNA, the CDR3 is TGTGCTAGTGGTGAACACTACATGAACACTGAAGCTTTCTTT.

The CDR3 reads CASSIVGQFNQPQHF. The CDR3 coding sequence is TGTGCCAGTAGTATAGTCGGGCAGTTCAATCAGCCCCAGCATTTT. The V and J genes are TRBV19 and TRBJ1-5, with unresolved D. Looked up from germline, CDR1 is LNHDA and CDR2 is SQIVND (reference sequence). V dropped 1 base and J dropped 3 bases, with 10 bases sitting between them. The CDR3 consists of 15 residues.

The CDR3 sequence: CASSFGSRGTGELFF. The CDR3 region has the DNA TGTGCCAGCAGCTTCGGGAGTAGGGGCACCGGGGAGCTGTTTTTT. This chain joins TRBV11-3 and TRBJ2-2, with a possible D match to TRBD2 (6 bases). CDR1 is SGHNT, CDR2 YENEEA, per germline. The CDR3 runs 15 residues. V dropped 3 bases and J dropped 4 bases, with 12 bases sitting between them.

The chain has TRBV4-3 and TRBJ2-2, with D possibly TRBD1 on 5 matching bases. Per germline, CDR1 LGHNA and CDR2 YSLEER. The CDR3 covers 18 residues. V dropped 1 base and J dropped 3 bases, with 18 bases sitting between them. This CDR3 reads CASSQVTAGRWDTGELFF. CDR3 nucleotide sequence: TGCGCCAGCAGCCAAGTCACGGCAGGGCGATGGGACACCGGGGAGCTGTTTTTT.

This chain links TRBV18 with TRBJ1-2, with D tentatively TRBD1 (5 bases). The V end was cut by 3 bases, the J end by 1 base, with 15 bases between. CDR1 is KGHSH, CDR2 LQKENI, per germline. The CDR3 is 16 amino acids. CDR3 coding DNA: TGTGCCAGCTCACCTAGCCCGACAGTAGATAACTATGGCTACACCTTC. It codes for CASSPSPTVDNYGYTF.

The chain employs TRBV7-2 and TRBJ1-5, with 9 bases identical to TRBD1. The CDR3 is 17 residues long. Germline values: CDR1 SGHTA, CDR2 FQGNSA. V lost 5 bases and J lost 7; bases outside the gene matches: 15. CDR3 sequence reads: CASSLTITGGAGQPQHF. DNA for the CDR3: TGTGCCAGCAGCCTTACGATAACAGGGGGCGCAGGCCAGCCCCAGCATTTT.

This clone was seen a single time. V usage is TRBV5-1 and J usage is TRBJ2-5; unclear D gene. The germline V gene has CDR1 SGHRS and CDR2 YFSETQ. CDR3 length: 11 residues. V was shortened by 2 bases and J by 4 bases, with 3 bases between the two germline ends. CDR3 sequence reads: CASSFSETQYF. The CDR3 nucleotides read TGCGCCAGCAGCTTCTCAGAGACCCAGTACTTC.

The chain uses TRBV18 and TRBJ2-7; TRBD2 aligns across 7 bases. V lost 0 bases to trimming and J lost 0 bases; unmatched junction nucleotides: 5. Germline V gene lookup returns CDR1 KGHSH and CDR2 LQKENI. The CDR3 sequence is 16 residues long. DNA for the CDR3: TGTGCCAGCTCACCACCGCGGGGGTCGTACTCCTACGAGCAGTACTTC. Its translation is CASSPPRGSYSYEQYF.

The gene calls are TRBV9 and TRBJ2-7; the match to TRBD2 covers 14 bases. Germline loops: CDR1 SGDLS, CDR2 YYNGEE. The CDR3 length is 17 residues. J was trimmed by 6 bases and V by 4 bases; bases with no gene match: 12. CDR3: CASSPGLAGDASTEQYF. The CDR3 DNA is TGTGCCAGCAGCCCGGGACTAGCGGGAGACGCCAGCACCGAGCAGTACTTC. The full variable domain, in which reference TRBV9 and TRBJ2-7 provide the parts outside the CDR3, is DSGVTQTPKHLITATGQRVTLRCSPRSGDLSVYWYQQSLDQGLQFLIQYYNGEERAKGNILERFSAQQFPDLHSELNLSSLELGDSALYFCASSPGLAGDASTEQYFGPGTRLTVT.

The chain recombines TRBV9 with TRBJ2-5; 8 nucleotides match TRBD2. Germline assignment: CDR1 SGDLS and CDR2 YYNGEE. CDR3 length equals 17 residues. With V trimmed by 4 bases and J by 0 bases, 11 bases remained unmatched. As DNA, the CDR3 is TGTGCCAGCAGCTCAACGGGAGGGACGGCTTACCAAGAGACCCAGTACTTC. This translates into CASSSTGGTAYQETQYF.

CDR3: CASSLTGDSYNSPLHF. The CDR3 region has the DNA TGTGCCAGCAGCTTGACAGGCGACTCCTATAATTCACCCCTCCACTTT. V is TRBV7-9 and J is TRBJ1-6, with a possible D match to TRBD1 (6 bases). Germline V CDR1 and CDR2: SEHNR, FQNEAQ (reference sequence). The CDR3 covers 16 residues. V was trimmed by 3 bases and J by 0 bases, leaving 9 bases between them.

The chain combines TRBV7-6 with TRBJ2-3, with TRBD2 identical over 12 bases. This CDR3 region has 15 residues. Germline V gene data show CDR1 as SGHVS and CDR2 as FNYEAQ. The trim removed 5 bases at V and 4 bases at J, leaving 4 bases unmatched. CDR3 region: CASSPLAGGADTQYF. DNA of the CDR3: TGTGCCAGCAGCCCCCTAGCGGGGGGGGCAGATACGCAGTATTTT.